This TCR beta chain was captured by sequencing in a study of CD8 T cells in ankylosing spondylitis. The study, taken as a whole, reports: Ankylosing spondylitis blood appeared to carry a characteristic TCR beta motif of several highly homologous variants. Disease-linked clones were reportedly significantly enriched in matched ankylosing spondylitis synovial fluid. A subset of motif variants has previously been described in the synovial fluid and blood of reactive arthritis.

In TCRdb, the 5' RACE reads were re-called with MiXCR into one record per CDR3 protein. The data show a few hundred thousand distinct CDR3 sequences, roughly 20% seen once. Remarks on this clonotype: Antigen specificity is unknown.

Germline loops: CDR1 SGHRS, CDR2 YFSETQ. The CDR3 is 14 amino acids. The junction had 3 bases not matched to a gene; V was cut back by 4 bases and J by 1 base. Material: blood, either unsorted or a sorted T cell fraction (not recorded which). The TCR originated in a female donor with ankylosing spondylitis or in good health (not recorded which). The chain is built from TRBV5-1 and TRBJ2-5; 8 bases are shared with TRBD1. The CDR3 reads CASSRGQAQETQYF. CDR3 DNA: TGCGCCAGCAGCCGGGGACAGGCCCAAGAGACCCAGTACTTC. The variable domain in full, completed from reference TRBV5-1 and TRBJ2-5, reads KAGVTQTPRYLIKTRGQQVTLSCSPISGHRSVSWYQQTPGQGLQFLFEYFSETQRNKGNFPGRFSGRQFSNSRSEMNVSTLELGDSALYLCASSRGQAQETQYFGPGTRLLVL.